The 5 T cell receptor beta chains reported below all come from one sample, sequenced in a study of blood T cell repertoires in COVID-19. The table came from immunoSEQ multiplex PCR; TCRdb's copy has only in-frame clones and leaves some out. The sample holds approximately 320,000 clones; around nine tenths are singletons and the top ten take roughly 2.5%. The sample comprised PBMCs or T cells enriched from blood (not recorded which). All receptors come from a man aged 60 to 75 who had recovered from COVID-19.

The chain recombines TRBV19 with TRBJ2-7; TRBD1 aligns across 9 bases. Germline V gives CDR1 LNHDA, CDR2 SQIVND (reference sequence). The CDR3 loop spans 16 amino acids. V trimming: 1 base; J trimming: 1 base; junction bases outside the gene matches: 5. CDR3 in DNA: TGTGCCAGTAGTATAGGGGGGACAGGGTCGTCCTACGAGCAGTACTTC. Translation: CASSIGGTGSSYEQYF.

This clone was detected only a few times. J is TRBJ2-1 and V is TRBV12-3 or TRBV12-4; 8 bases match TRBD2. The CDR3 is made up of 13 amino acids. V trimming: 8 bases; J trimming: 6 bases; junction bases outside the gene matches: 6. CDR3 DNA: TGTGCCAGCCGGCGGGGGGCCTTCAATGAGCAGTTCTTC. Protein: CASRRGAFNEQFF.

This rearrangement joins TRBV9 to TRBJ1-1; 8 positions match TRBD1. CDR1 SGDLS and CDR2 YYNGEE come from the germline V gene. CDR3 length: 15 amino acids. The junction had 5 bases not matched to a gene; V was cut back by 0 bases and J by 4 bases. The CDR3 loop reads CASSVVGQGATEAFF. CDR3 in DNA: TGTGCCAGCAGCGTAGTGGGGCAGGGGGCCACTGAAGCTTTCTTT.

The chain uses TRBV4-1 and TRBJ1-5; possibly TRBD1 for D (6 bases). The germline V gene has CDR1 MGHRA and CDR2 YSYEKL. V was shortened by 3 bases and J by 5 bases, with 17 bases between the two germline ends. This CDR3 is built from 16 residues. The chain's CDR3 is CASSQQPGAGDQPQHF. The CDR3 nucleotides are TGCGCCAGCAGCCAGCAACCGGGGGCGGGAGATCAGCCCCAGCATTTT.

V is TRBV3-1 (or the pseudogene TRBV3-2) and J is TRBJ1-2; D perhaps matches TRBD1 (6 bases). Germline CDR1 is LGHDT and CDR2 is YNNKEL (reference sequence). The V gene lost 0 bases and the J gene lost 4 bases, with 6 bases spanning the gap. The CDR3 contains 13 residues. CDR3 in DNA: TGTGCCAGCAGCCAAGAGGGGGCCTATGGCTACACCTTC. Translating gives CASSQEGAYGYTF.